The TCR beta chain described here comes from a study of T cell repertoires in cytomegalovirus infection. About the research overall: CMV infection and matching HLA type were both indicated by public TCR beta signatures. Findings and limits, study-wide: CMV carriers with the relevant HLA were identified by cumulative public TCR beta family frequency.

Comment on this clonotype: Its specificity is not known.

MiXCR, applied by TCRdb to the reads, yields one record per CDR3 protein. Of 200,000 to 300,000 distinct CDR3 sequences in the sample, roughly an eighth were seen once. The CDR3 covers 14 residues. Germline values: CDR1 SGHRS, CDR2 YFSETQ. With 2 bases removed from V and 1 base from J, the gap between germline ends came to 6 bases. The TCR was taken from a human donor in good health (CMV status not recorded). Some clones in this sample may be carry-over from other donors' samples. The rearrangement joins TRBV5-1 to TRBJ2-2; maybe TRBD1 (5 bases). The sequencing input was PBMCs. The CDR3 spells CASSFQGNTGELFF. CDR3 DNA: TGCGCCAGCAGCTTTCAGGGGAACACCGGGGAGCTGTTTTTT.